This is a list of T cell receptor beta chains from one sample in a study of T cells expressing NK-cell markers. Reprocessing the 5' RACE reads, TCRdb reports a single entry for every CDR3 protein and omits DNA. This table lists about 380,000 distinct CDR3 sequences. Sequenced material: blood T cells: a sorted CD56 or NKG2C T cell subset, CD4+ or CD8+ T cells, or bulk PBMC T cells (not recorded which). Every receptor here comes from a man aged 18-70 years in good health. CDR3s include the opening cysteine and the closing phenylalanine or tryptophan. Each record gives: V gene, J gene, CDR3 protein.

TRBV5-8	TRBJ1-3	CASSLMVNTIYF
TRBV20-1	TRBJ1-3	CSAGDRGRNTIYF
TRBV20-1	TRBJ1-1	CSASLGGNLNTEAFF
TRBV5-1	TRBJ2-2	CASSSPSGELFF
TRBV6-5	TRBJ1-3	CASTYSEAAGNTIYF
TRBV5-6	TRBJ2-5	CASSLKVGQGNQETQYF
TRBV12-3/TRBV12-4	TRBJ1-1	CASSPFAGDTEAFF
TRBV20-1	TRBJ2-7	CSARGRGYEQYF
TRBV19	TRBJ2-1	CASSRQMTSGGVNEQFF
TRBV6-4	TRBJ1-2	CATEEWSPCGYTF
TRBV5-1	TRBJ1-2	CASSSNKGSSKAGYTF
TRBV6-5	TRBJ1-6	CASSSAHSNSPLHF
TRBV12-3/TRBV12-4	TRBJ1-1	CASSERGAQRQAFF
TRBV6-2/TRBV6-3	TRBJ2-7	CASRYQTGGSYEQYF
TRBV4-1	TRBJ2-7	CASSQGQGPLNLYF
TRBV7-9	TRBJ1-2	CASSPLGADLGGYTF
TRBV19	TRBJ2-7	CASNPSGGKSYEQYF
TRBV5-1	TRBJ1-4	CASSTTGQRGEKLFF
TRBV28	TRBJ2-7	CASSLFGGSNEQYF
TRBV12-3/TRBV12-4	TRBJ1-1	CASSSSRGNTEAFF
TRBV7-2	TRBJ2-5	CASSLVGGTGAETQYF
TRBV6-1	TRBJ1-1	CASSARENSNTEAFF
TRBV7-2	TRBJ2-2	CASRRWGRENTGELFF
TRBV6-1	TRBJ2-4	CASSETTGGGDLAKNIQYF
TRBV7-2	TRBJ1-6	CASSPRVGGSPLHF
TRBV19	TRBJ2-1	CASSIRTGQHNEQFF
TRBV7-9	TRBJ1-6	CASSWTGNSPLHF
TRBV21-1	TRBJ2-1	CASSTRDGHRVDEQFF
TRBV21-1	TRBJ2-7	CASSKADRGLVYEQYF
TRBV21-1	TRBJ2-5	CASSIRPGLADQETQYF
TRBV12-5	TRBJ2-5	CASGLAGLAGPGETQYF
TRBV29-1	TRBJ1-1	CSVARGLRNTEAFF
TRBV28	TRBJ2-5	CASSSDSLETQYF
TRBV5-1	TRBJ1-2	CASSPSTLYGYTF
TRBV19	TRBJ1-2	CASSLLSNYGYTF
TRBV25-1	TRBJ1-3	CASTPGQGLSGNTIYF
TRBV25-1	TRBJ1-1	CASSKTGTSTEAFF
TRBV20-1	TRBJ2-1	CSATDRTAYNEQFF
TRBV6-2/TRBV6-3	TRBJ2-1	CASSYVAGGAHNEQFF
TRBV19	TRBJ2-1	CASSRFNPSGTSGYNEQFF
TRBV12-3/TRBV12-4	TRBJ2-7	CASSFPAGVIYEQYF
TRBV20-1	TRBJ1-6	CSASGGRTYSPLHF
TRBV15	TRBJ1-6	CATSRDQGGSPLHF
TRBV2	TRBJ2-7	CATGPDIYEQYF
TRBV12-3/TRBV12-4	TRBJ2-1	CASTNPSGGYNEQFF
TRBV20-1	TRBJ2-1	CSARSGAHSNEQFF
TRBV5-5	TRBJ1-1	CASSGLVGGSTEAFF
TRBV7-2	TRBJ2-3	CASGNIGRGTDTQYF